Only a few counts were recorded for the clone carrying this TCR beta chain. With 8 bases removed from V and 1 base from J, the gap between germline ends came to 11 bases. CDR3 length: 13 amino acids. Germline CDR1 LNHDA, CDR2 SQIVND (reference sequence). This sample was taken from a study of blood T cell repertoires in COVID-19. Study context: The study drew acute and convalescent COVID-19 samples from the United States, Italy and Spain. Sample material is recorded as cDNA or gDNA derived from T cells, B-cell-depleted T cells, or PBMCs.

Original processing methods: Estimation of nucleated cell counts relied on the amplification of reference gene primers. TCRdb keeps only in-frame clones here, not all; method: immunoSEQ multiplex PCR. Clone size and V and J calls were adopted from that table, with D and trimming inferred from the DNA. The sample lists hundreds of thousands of clones; roughly 89% were seen once. The specimen sequenced was peripheral blood. This sequence originates from a woman younger than 45 with active or convalescent COVID-19. This chain links TRBV19 with TRBJ1-1; D call uncertain. In nucleotides, the CDR3 is TGTGCCAGTTCTGCGTTCCCGAACACTGAAGCTTTCTTT. Protein sequence: CASSAFPNTEAFF.